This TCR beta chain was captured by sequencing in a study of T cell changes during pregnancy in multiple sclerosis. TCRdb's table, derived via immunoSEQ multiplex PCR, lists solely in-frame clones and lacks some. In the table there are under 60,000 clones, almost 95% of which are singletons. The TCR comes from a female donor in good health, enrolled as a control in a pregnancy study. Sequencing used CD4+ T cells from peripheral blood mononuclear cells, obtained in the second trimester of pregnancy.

CDR3 nucleotide sequence: TGTGCCAGCAGTGATCTCCGGCAGTACTTC. It encodes CASSDLRQYF. The genes are TRBV25-1 and TRBJ2-5, with D hard to call. V was clipped by 3 bases and J by 11 bases, with 7 bases between them. This CDR3 is built from 10 residues. The germline V gene encodes CDR1 MGHDK and CDR2 SYGVNS.